The subject of this entry is one T cell receptor (beta chain). The data belong to a study of T cell responses to AZD1222 COVID-19 vaccine. Trimming removed 5 bases from V and 8 bases from J, with 16 bases in between. This CDR3 has 15 amino acids. In germline, CDR1 is ENHRY, CDR2 SYGVKD. Sequencing was performed with immunoSEQ multiplex PCR; in TCRdb, only in-frame clones are kept and a portion is missing. The table records 100,000 to 150,000 clones, more than 85% of them present only once. V gene TRBV10-3 combines with J gene TRBJ1-6, with D possibly TRBD1 on 5 matching bases. This sample comprised peripheral blood, obtained 28 days after the second AZD1222 dose. This TCR came from an adult who received the AZD1222 COVID-19 vaccine. CDR3 nucleotides: TGTGCCATCAGTCGGGACCCCGGGGGGGATTCACCCCTCCACTTT. Its translation: CAISRDPGGDSPLHF.